This TCR beta chain was obtained from a study of blood T cell repertoires in COVID-19. Background on the study: Collection of acute and convalescent COVID-19 samples took place in the United States, Italy and Spain. From T cells, B-cell-depleted T cells, or PBMCs came the material, which was cDNA or gDNA.

Original processing methods: The assay estimated nucleated cells by amplifying reference gene primers. Assay: immunoSEQ multiplex PCR; the TCRdb copy retains only in-frame clones and omits some. V, J and clone size reflect that table, while D and trimming were determined from the DNA. The repertoire has fewer than 400,000 clones, 85% of them found once; the top ten carry roughly 3.9%. Germline V gives CDR1 SGHAT, CDR2 FQDESV (reference sequence). The V gene end was trimmed by 5 bases and the J gene end by 4 bases; junction bases not matched to a gene: 8. The CDR3 is 15 amino acids. The gene calls are TRBV11-1 and TRBJ2-3; 8 bases match TRBD1. This clonotype originated in a woman aged 18-29 years with acute or convalescent COVID-19. Sequencing used peripheral blood. As DNA, the CDR3 is TGTGCCAGCAGCGCCCAGACAGGGGTCCCAGATACGCAGTATTTT. It specifies CASSAQTGVPDTQYF.